This TCR beta chain is from a study of radiotherapy plus CTLA-4 blockade in lung cancer. In this sample, this clone turned up once. Antigen: not known. The data were produced by immunoSEQ multiplex PCR, yet TCRdb's version contains in-frame clones alone and is incomplete. Of over 100,000 clones in the sample, more than 75% were seen once. Study-level results: Researchers report tumor-derived TCR clones expanding in blood after radiotherapy plus ipilimumab.

The material was peripheral blood, obtained from a patient treated with radiotherapy plus ipilimumab. This TCR derives from a human donor with non-small cell lung cancer that progressed on radiotherapy plus ipilimumab. Some clones in this sample may be carry-over from other donors' samples.

In nucleotides, the CDR3 is TGTGCCACCAGCAGAGAACGGGGGCTAACGTACGAGCAGTACTTC. Residues: CATSRERGLTYEQYF. V and J are TRBV15 and TRBJ2-7; either TRBD1 or TRBD2 may fit D (6 bases each). Germline loops: CDR1 LNHNV, CDR2 YYDKDF (reference sequence). The CDR3 has 15 residues. Deletions cut 0 bases from V and 4 bases from J, with 13 bases between.